Each of the 8 T cell receptor beta chains below was sequenced from the same sample in a study of cytomegalovirus exposure and HLA in healthy donors. The table came from immunoSEQ multiplex PCR; TCRdb's copy has only in-frame clones and leaves some out. The sample includes some 100,000 clones, around nine tenths seen only once; the top ten take roughly 2.2%. The sample consisted of PBMCs. The source of these receptors is a woman between 18 and 29 years old in good health and CMV-seronegative.

The rearrangement joins TRBV30 to TRBJ2-3; 7 bases agree with TRBD2. This CDR3 comprises 15 residues. Germline lookup yields CDR1 GTSNPN and CDR2 SVGIG (reference sequence). V shed 5 bases, J shed 5 bases, and the junction held 13 bases outside the gene matches. CDR3 sequence (DNA): TGTGCCTGGGGGCCCGGCGGGGGTCTTGGAGATACGCAGTATTTT. It translates to CAWGPGGGLGDTQYF.

This chain's CDR3 is CASSLSGQSSNQPQHF. The CDR3 DNA reads TGCGCCAGCAGCTTGTCCGGACAGTCAAGCAATCAGCCCCAGCATTTT. The V gene is TRBV4-1, the J gene TRBJ1-5; D might be TRBD1 (6 bases). The CDR3 extends over 16 amino acids. Germline lookup yields CDR1 MGHRA and CDR2 YSYEKL. Trimming left V 5 bases short and J 1 base short, with 15 bases between.

This clone has just a few counts. The chain links TRBV6-5 to TRBJ2-7, with D possibly matching TRBD1 (6 bases). With 2 bases removed from V and 4 bases from J, the gap between germline ends came to 12 bases. This CDR3 is built from 14 residues. CDR1 and CDR2 from the germline V gene are MNHEY and SVGAGI. The CDR3: CASSYRSGVYEQYF. The CDR3 nucleotides read TGTGCCAGCAGTTACCGGTCAGGGGTATACGAGCAGTACTTC.

The chain is built from TRBV28 and TRBJ1-2; D gene unclear. The CDR3 spans 12 residues. Trimming left V 9 bases short and J 0 bases short, with 8 bases between. Germline V gene lookup returns CDR1 MDHEN and CDR2 SYDVKM. CDR3 DNA sequence: TGTGCCAGTAGTGCGACTAACTATGGCTACACCTTC. It codes for CASSATNYGYTF.

The rearrangement uses TRBV5-4 and TRBJ2-7, with D maybe TRBD1 (6 bases). The CDR3 sequence is 14 residues long. Germline V gives CDR1 SGHNT, CDR2 YYREEE (reference sequence). V lost 5 bases and J 1 base, leaving 13 bases between the germline ends. The CDR3 coding sequence is TGTGCCAGCAGACCTCGACAGGCATCCTACGAGCAGTACTTC. This gives the protein CASRPRQASYEQYF.

This clone appeared once. The chain combines TRBV6-1 with TRBJ2-7, with TRBD1 matching over 11 bases. The CDR3 extends over 17 amino acids. Germline V gene lookup returns CDR1 MNHNS and CDR2 SASEGT. Trimming took 4 bases from V and 1 from J; bases not matched to a gene: 9. DNA for the CDR3: TGTGCCAGCAGTGTGTTAAACTGGGACAGGGGGTCCTACGAGCAGTACTTC. It specifies CASSVLNWDRGSYEQYF.

The CDR3 spells CASSLLRQGADEQYF. As DNA, the CDR3 is TGCGCCAGCAGTCTACTACGACAGGGTGCGGACGAGCAGTACTTC. The chain employs TRBV23-1 and TRBJ2-7; 7 bases fit TRBD1. TRBV23-1 is an ORF; its function is uncertain. The trim removed 4 bases at V and 5 bases at J, leaving 11 bases unmatched. This CDR3 is 15 amino acids long.

The chain uses TRBV7-3 and TRBJ2-3; 8 nucleotides agree with TRBD2. The V gene's germline CDR1 is SGHTA and CDR2 FQGTGA. V gave up 5 bases and J gave up 2 bases; unmatched junction bases: 3. This CDR3 region has 14 residues. Written as DNA, the CDR3 is TGTGCCAGCAGCAATAGCGGGGACACAGATACGCAGTATTTT. Translating it yields CASSNSGDTDTQYF.